One sample yielded the 8 T cell receptor beta chains listed below, sequenced in a study of T cell repertoires in cytomegalovirus infection. TCRdb re-analysed the reads in MiXCR, keeping a single row per CDR3 protein. The data hold more than 650,000 distinct CDR3 sequences, with roughly 36% observed a single time. Sequenced: PBMCs. Receptors were obtained from a human donor in good health (CMV status not recorded). Some clones in this sample may be carry-over from other donors' samples.

This clonotype was counted ten times or more. This chain links TRBV7-9 with TRBJ2-5, with 9 bases lining up with TRBD2. Germline values: CDR1 SEHNR, CDR2 FQNEAQ (reference sequence). Trimming removed 2 bases from V and 2 bases from J; junction bases left unmatched: 15. This CDR3 has 19 residues. The CDR3, as DNA: TGTGCCAGCAGCTTAAGTGAGACTAGCGGTTCCCCCACACAAGAGACCCAGTACTTC. Translation gives CASSLSETSGSPTQETQYF.

Regarding this clonotype: Its ends do not fully match the called genes, so a read error is possible. The chain is built from TRBV12-3 or TRBV12-4 and TRBJ1-1; D is unresolved. There are 12 residues in the CDR3. CDR3 protein: CASSLALPEDFF. Written as DNA, the CDR3 is TGTGCCAGCAGTTTAGCCCTCCCTGAAGATTTCTTT.

This clonotype was seen more than once but under ten times. For the CDR3, the DNA is TGTGCCAGCAGCTTGGCCACAGGGGGCTTCTATGGCTACACCTTC. Residues: CASSLATGGFYGYTF. The V and J genes are TRBV5-4 and TRBJ1-2; 9 bases align to TRBD1. V lost 0 bases to trimming and J lost 4 bases; unmatched junction nucleotides: 4. Germline CDR1 SGHNT, CDR2 YYREEE (reference sequence). CDR3 length: 15 residues.

In the case of this clonotype: An end of the junction does not agree with germline; a read error may underlie this. The V gene is TRBV7-6, the J gene TRBJ2-1; TRBD2 is a possible D gene (7 bases). Per the germline V gene, CDR1 is SGHVS and CDR2 is FNYEAQ. The CDR3 extends over 17 amino acids. CDR3 nucleotide sequence: TGTGCCAGCAGCGAAGCGGGGCCGGGACATTCATACAAGGAGCAGTTCTTC. It specifies CASSEAGPGHSYKEQFF.

This clonotype was detected ten times or more. The chain is built from TRBV7-2 and TRBJ1-5, with D perhaps TRBD1 (6 bases). V lost 1 base to trimming and J lost 3 bases, with 10 bases between them. This CDR3 spans 15 amino acids. CDR1 is SGHTA and CDR2 is FQGNSA in the germline V gene. The CDR3 sequence is CASSLDGGLNQPQHF. CDR3 in DNA: TGTGCCAGCAGCTTAGACGGGGGGCTCAATCAGCCCCAGCATTTT.

This chain uses TRBV20-1 with TRBJ1-1; TRBD1 agrees at 7 bases. Germline CDR1 DFQATT, CDR2 SNEGSKA (reference sequence). V lost 5 bases, J lost 4 bases, and 7 bases stayed unmatched. The CDR3 has 13 residues. CDR3 in amino acids: CSAVDRDGTEAFF. CDR3 in DNA: TGCAGTGCTGTTGACAGGGATGGCACTGAAGCTTTCTTT.

V is TRBV12-3 or TRBV12-4 and J is TRBJ1-1; TRBD1 is a possible D gene (6 bases). This CDR3 region has 14 residues. V was trimmed by 4 bases and J by 10 bases, leaving 19 bases between them. CDR3 protein: CASSSTNQGSAAFF. In DNA, the CDR3 is TGTGCCAGCAGTTCCACCAACCAGGGGTCTGCAGCTTTCTTT.

This clonotype was observed a few times. This sequence joins TRBV28 and TRBJ2-3; D uncertain. Germline V gene sequence: CDR1 MDHEN, CDR2 SYDVKM. The CDR3 runs to 13 residues. The germline V and J ends were trimmed by 7 bases and 7 bases, with 15 bases remaining between them. CDR3 in amino acids: CASTDGVRHTQYF. The CDR3 nucleotides read TGTGCCAGCACTGATGGGGTTAGGCATACGCAGTATTTT. Drawing the rest from reference TRBV28 and TRBJ2-3, the complete variable domain is DVKVTQSSRYLVKRTGEKVFLECVQDMDHENMFWYRQDPGLGLRLIYFSYDVKMKEKGDIPEGYSVSREKKERFSLILESASTNQTSMYLCASTDGVRHTQYFGPGTRLTVL.